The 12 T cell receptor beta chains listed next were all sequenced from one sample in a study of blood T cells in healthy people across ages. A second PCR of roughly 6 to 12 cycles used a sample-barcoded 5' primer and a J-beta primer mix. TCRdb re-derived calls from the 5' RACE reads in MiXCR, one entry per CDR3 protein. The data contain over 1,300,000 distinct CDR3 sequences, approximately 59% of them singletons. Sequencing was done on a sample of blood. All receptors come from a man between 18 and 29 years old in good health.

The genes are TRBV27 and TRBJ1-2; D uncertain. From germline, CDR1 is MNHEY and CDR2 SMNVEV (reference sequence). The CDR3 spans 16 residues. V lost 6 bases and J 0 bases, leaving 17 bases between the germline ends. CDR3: CASRDRDTDPNYGYTF. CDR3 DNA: TGTGCCAGCAGGGATAGAGACACGGACCCTAACTATGGCTACACCTTC.

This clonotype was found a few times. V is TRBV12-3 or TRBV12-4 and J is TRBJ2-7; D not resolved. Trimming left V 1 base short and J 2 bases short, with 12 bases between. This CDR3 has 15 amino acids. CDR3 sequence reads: CASSLGLIGPYEQYF. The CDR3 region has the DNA TGTGCCAGCAGTTTAGGTTTGATAGGGCCCTACGAGCAGTACTTC.

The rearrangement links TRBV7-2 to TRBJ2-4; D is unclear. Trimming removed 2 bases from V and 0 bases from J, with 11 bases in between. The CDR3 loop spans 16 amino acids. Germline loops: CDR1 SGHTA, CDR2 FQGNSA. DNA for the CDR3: TGTGCCAGCAGCTTACTTGGACGGGTAGCCAAAAACATTCAGTACTTC. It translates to CASSLLGRVAKNIQYF. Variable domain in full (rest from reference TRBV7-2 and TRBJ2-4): GAGVSQSPSNKVTEKGKDVELRCDPISGHTALYWYRQSLGQGLEFLIYFQGNSAPDKSGLPSDRFSAERTGGSVSTLTIQRTQQEDSAVYLCASSLLGRVAKNIQYFGAGTRLSVL.

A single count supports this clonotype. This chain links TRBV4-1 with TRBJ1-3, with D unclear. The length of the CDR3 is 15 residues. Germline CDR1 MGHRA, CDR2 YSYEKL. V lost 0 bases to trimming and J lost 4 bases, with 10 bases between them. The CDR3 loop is CASSQDLRAGNTIYF. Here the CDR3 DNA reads TGCGCCAGCAGCCAAGATTTGAGGGCCGGAAACACCATATATTTT.

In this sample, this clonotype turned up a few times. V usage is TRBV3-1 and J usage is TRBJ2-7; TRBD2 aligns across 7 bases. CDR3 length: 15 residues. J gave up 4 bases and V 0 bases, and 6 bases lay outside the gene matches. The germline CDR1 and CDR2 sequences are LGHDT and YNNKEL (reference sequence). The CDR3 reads CASSQEGTTPYEQYF. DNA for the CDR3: TGTGCCAGCAGCCAAGAGGGGACTACTCCTTACGAGCAGTACTTC.

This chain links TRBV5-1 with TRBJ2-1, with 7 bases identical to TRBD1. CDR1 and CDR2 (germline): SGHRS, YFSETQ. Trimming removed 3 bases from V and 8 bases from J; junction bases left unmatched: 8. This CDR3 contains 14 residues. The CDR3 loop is CASSWGTEVDEQFF. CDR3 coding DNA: TGCGCCAGCAGCTGGGGGACAGAGGTAGATGAGCAGTTCTTC.

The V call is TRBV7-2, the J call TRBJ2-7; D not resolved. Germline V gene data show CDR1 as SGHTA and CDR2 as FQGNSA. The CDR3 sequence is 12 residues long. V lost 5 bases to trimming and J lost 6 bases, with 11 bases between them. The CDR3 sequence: CASSTSSAEQYF. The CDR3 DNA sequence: TGTGCCAGCAGCACCTCGTCCGCCGAGCAGTACTTC.

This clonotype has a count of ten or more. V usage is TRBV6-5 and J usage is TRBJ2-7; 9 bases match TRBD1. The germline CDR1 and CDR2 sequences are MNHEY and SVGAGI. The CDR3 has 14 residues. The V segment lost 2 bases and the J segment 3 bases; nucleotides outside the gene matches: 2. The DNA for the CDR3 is TGTGCCAGCAGTTACGGGACAGGGAACTACGAGCAGTACTTC. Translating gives CASSYGTGNYEQYF.

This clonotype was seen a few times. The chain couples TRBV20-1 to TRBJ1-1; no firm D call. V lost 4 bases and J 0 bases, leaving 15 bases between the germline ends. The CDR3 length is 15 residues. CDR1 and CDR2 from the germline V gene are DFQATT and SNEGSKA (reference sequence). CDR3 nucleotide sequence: TGCAGTGCTAAGGACCTCACCGGGCTGAACACTGAAGCTTTCTTT. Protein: CSAKDLTGLNTEAFF.

The CDR3 sequence is CASYDRGNTEAFF. The CDR3 bases are TGTGCCAGCTATGACAGGGGGAACACTGAAGCTTTCTTT. This chain uses TRBV2 with TRBJ1-1; 8 bases match TRBD1. The J segment lost 1 base and the V segment lost 8 bases, leaving 3 bases of the junction unmatched. Per germline, CDR1 SNHLY and CDR2 FYNNEI. This CDR3 comprises 13 residues.

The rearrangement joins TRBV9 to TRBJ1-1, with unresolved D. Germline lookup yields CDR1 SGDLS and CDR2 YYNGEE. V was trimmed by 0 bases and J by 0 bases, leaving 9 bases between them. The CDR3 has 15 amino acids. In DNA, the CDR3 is TGTGCCAGCAGCGTAGAAGTCAACATGAACACTGAAGCTTTCTTT. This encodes CASSVEVNMNTEAFF.

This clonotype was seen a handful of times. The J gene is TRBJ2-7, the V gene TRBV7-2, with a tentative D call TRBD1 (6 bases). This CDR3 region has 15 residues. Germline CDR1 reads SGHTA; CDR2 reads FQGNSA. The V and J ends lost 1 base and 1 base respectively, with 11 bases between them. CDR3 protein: CASSLGSGQSYEQYF. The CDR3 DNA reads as TGTGCCAGCAGCTTAGGCTCTGGACAGTCCTACGAGCAGTACTTC. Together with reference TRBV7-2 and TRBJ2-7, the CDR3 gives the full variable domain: GAGVSQSPSNKVTEKGKDVELRCDPISGHTALYWYRQSLGQGLEFLIYFQGNSAPDKSGLPSDRFSAERTGGSVSTLTIQRTQQEDSAVYLCASSLGSGQSYEQYFGPGTRLTVT.